Listed here are 17 T cell receptor beta chains from one sample, sequenced in a study of cytomegalovirus exposure and HLA in healthy donors. The primer mix had 60 Vbeta and 13 Jbeta primers. Libraries were prepared by immunoSEQ multiplex PCR; TCRdb keeps only in-frame clonotypes and omits some of them. Counted here are under 200,000 clones, roughly 77% occurring once; the ten biggest clones make up over 4.5%. Sequenced sample: PBMCs. The receptors stem from a male donor in good health and CMV-seronegative.

The chain employs TRBV27 and TRBJ2-7, with 9 bases identical to TRBD2. Germline lookup yields CDR1 MNHEY and CDR2 SMNVEV (reference sequence). Trimming cost V 3 bases and J 4 bases; bases outside gene matches: 13. The CDR3 is 17 residues long. The CDR3 is CASSFKVAGGPLYEQYF. CDR3 coding DNA: TGTGCCAGCAGTTTTAAGGTCGCGGGAGGGCCTCTTTACGAGCAGTACTTC.

This rearrangement joins TRBV7-6 to TRBJ1-6; D gene uncertain. The V gene's germline CDR1 is SGHVS and CDR2 FNYEAQ. With 5 bases removed from V and 6 bases from J, the gap between germline ends came to 11 bases. The CDR3 consists of 14 residues. CDR3 sequence reads: CASSPTWVNSPLHF. CDR3 DNA sequence: TGTGCCAGCAGCCCGACTTGGGTTAATTCACCCCTCCACTTT.

This chain connects TRBV7-6 to TRBJ2-1; 10 bases fit TRBD1. J gave up 15 bases and V 3 bases, and 8 bases lay outside the gene matches. This CDR3 has 13 residues. Germline lookup yields CDR1 SGHVS and CDR2 FNYEAQ. This CDR3 reads CASSLGQGTRRFF. CDR3 nucleotide sequence: TGTGCCAGCAGCTTGGGACAGGGGACGAGGCGGTTCTTC.

V usage is TRBV5-1 and J usage is TRBJ2-2; 13 nucleotides match TRBD2. The CDR3 extends over 15 amino acids. Germline V gene sequence: CDR1 SGHRS, CDR2 YFSETQ. Trimming took 5 bases from V and 5 from J; bases not matched to a gene: 3. CDR3 bases: TGCGCCAGCAGACTAGCGGGGGGGCCGACCGGGGAGCTGTTTTTT. Its protein is CASRLAGGPTGELFF.

V is TRBV7-8 and J is TRBJ2-1, with D perhaps TRBD2 (5 bases). CDR1 is SGHVS and CDR2 is FQNEAQ in the germline V gene. The CDR3 totals 16 residues. V shed 0 bases and J shed 0 bases, with 9 bases lying between them. Here the CDR3 reads CASSLANSGSYNEQFF. In nucleotides, the CDR3 is TGTGCCAGCAGCTTAGCGAACAGCGGCTCCTACAATGAGCAGTTCTTC.

This clone has a handful of counts. The sample contains more than one DNA sequence encoding this CDR3. The DNA for the CDR3 is TGTGCCATCAGGTCAGGGCAAACTAACTATGGCTACACCTTC. It specifies CAIRSGQTNYGYTF. The V call is TRBV10-3, the J call TRBJ1-2; a possible D gene is TRBD1 (5 bases). With 6 bases removed from V and 0 bases from J, the gap between germline ends came to 11 bases. The CDR3 loop spans 14 amino acids. Germline V CDR1 and CDR2: ENHRY, SYGVKD.

This clone was picked up one time. The chain carries TRBV18 and TRBJ2-7, with 10 bases fitting TRBD2. Germline V gene data show CDR1 as KGHSH and CDR2 as LQKENI. The CDR3 is made up of 17 amino acids. The V segment lost 2 bases and the J segment 1 base; nucleotides outside the gene matches: 8. CDR3 sequence reads: CASSPSSWTSGSYEQYF. DNA for the CDR3: TGTGCCAGCTCACCATCAAGCTGGACTAGCGGTTCCTACGAGCAGTACTTC. Using reference TRBV18 and TRBJ2-7 for the parts outside the CDR3, the full variable domain is NAGVMQNPRHLVRRRGQEARLRCSPMKGHSHVYWYRQLPEEGLKFMVYLQKENIIDESGMPKERFSAEFPKEGPSILRIQQVVRGDSAAYFCASSPSSWTSGSYEQYFGPGTRLTVT.

The chain links TRBV19 to TRBJ2-1; TRBD2 might be the D (6 bases). Trimming took 7 bases from V and 5 from J, leaving 12 bases between them. This CDR3 has 13 residues. CDR1 is LNHDA and CDR2 is SQIVND in the germline V gene (reference sequence). The CDR3: CASKPGLHNEQFF. The CDR3 region has the DNA TGTGCCAGTAAACCGGGACTTCACAATGAGCAGTTCTTC.

The chain has TRBV29-1 and TRBJ2-3; 7 nucleotides match TRBD1. The CDR3 is 13 residues long. V dropped 4 bases and J dropped 0; count of bases not matched to a gene: 1. Germline CDR1 SQVTM, CDR2 ANQGSEA. This CDR3 is CSVGTGSTDTQYF. The CDR3 nucleotides are TGCAGCGTTGGGACAGGCAGCACAGATACGCAGTATTTT.

This chain links TRBV6-5 with TRBJ2-7; 7 nucleotides match TRBD1. CDR1 MNHEY and CDR2 SVGAGI come from the germline V gene. The CDR3 consists of 15 residues. Trimming removed 4 bases from V and 3 bases from J; junction bases left unmatched: 9. CDR3 sequence reads: CASSSLAGTDYEQYF. DNA for the CDR3: TGTGCCAGCAGTTCCCTGGCCGGGACAGACTACGAGCAGTACTTC.

The V and J genes are TRBV23-1 and TRBJ2-2; D not resolved. TRBV23-1 is known as an ORF, though its function is uncertain. The CDR3 is made up of 13 amino acids. The V end was cut by 5 bases, the J end by 7 bases, with 11 bases between. CDR3 nucleotides: TGCGCCAGCAGTTTCGCGGCCGGCGGGGAGCTGTTTTTT. Translation: CASSFAAGGELFF.

This clone was observed a single time. V and J are TRBV7-8 and TRBJ2-7; 8 nucleotides agree with TRBD2. The length of the CDR3 is 14 residues. Germline lookup yields CDR1 SGHVS and CDR2 FQNEAQ. Trimming at V came to 5 bases and at J to 2 bases, leaving 5 bases not matched to a gene. The CDR3 protein is CASSRGRLAYEQYF. CDR3 coding DNA: TGTGCCAGCAGCCGCGGGAGGTTGGCCTACGAGCAGTACTTC.

J is TRBJ2-1 and V is TRBV6-1; D not certain. V lost 2 bases to trimming and J lost 4 bases, with 6 bases between them. The V gene's germline CDR1 is MNHNS and CDR2 SASEGT. The CDR3 consists of 13 residues. In DNA form, the CDR3 reads TGTGCCAGCAGTGAACGGGTGTACAATGAGCAGTTCTTC. Translated, it gives CASSERVYNEQFF.

This clone was detected a few times. The chain links TRBV9 to TRBJ1-1; possibly TRBD1 for D (5 bases). The CDR3 loop spans 14 amino acids. Germline-derived CDR1 and CDR2 are SGDLS and YYNGEE. V dropped 3 bases and J dropped 0 bases, with 9 bases sitting between them. CDR3 in amino acids: CASSARALNTEAFF. In DNA, the CDR3 is TGTGCCAGCAGCGCCAGGGCTTTGAACACTGAAGCTTTCTTT. Based on the CDR3 plus reference TRBV9 and TRBJ1-1, the full variable domain is DSGVTQTPKHLITATGQRVTLRCSPRSGDLSVYWYQQSLDQGLQFLIQYYNGEERAKGNILERFSAQQFPDLHSELNLSSLELGDSALYFCASSARALNTEAFFGQGTRLTVV.

The chain uses TRBV5-8 and TRBJ1-2, with D possibly matching TRBD1 (5 bases). The CDR3 totals 13 residues. CDR1 is SGHTS and CDR2 is YDEGEE in the germline V gene. The V end lost 2 bases, the J end lost 8 bases, and 13 bases lay between the germline ends. CDR3 amino acids: CASSFRDLRGYTF. Written as DNA, the CDR3 is TGTGCCAGCAGCTTCAGGGACTTGAGGGGCTACACCTTC.

The V gene is TRBV19, the J gene TRBJ2-5; D not certain. Deletions cut 4 bases from V and 5 bases from J, with 11 bases between. This CDR3 is built from 13 residues. Germline V gene lookup returns CDR1 LNHDA and CDR2 SQIVND (reference sequence). The CDR3 DNA follows: TGTGCCAGTAGTAAGGCAGAGAGGGAGACCCAGTACTTC. Residues: CASSKAERETQYF. Together with reference TRBV19 and TRBJ2-5, the CDR3 gives the full variable domain: DGGITQSPKYLFRKEGQNVTLSCEQNLNHDAMYWYRQDPGQGLRLIYYSQIVNDFQKGDIAEGYSVSREKKESFPLTVTSAQKNPTAFYLCASSKAERETQYFGPGTRLLVL.

The chain joins TRBV6-1 to TRBJ1-5, with no clear D. Trimming took off 2 bases at V and 3 bases at J, with 8 bases between the two ends. Germline CDR1 is MNHNS and CDR2 is SASEGT. The CDR3 contains 14 residues. CDR3 nucleotide sequence: TGTGCCAGCAGTGAAAGAGCTTCCAATCAGCCCCAGCATTTT. It encodes CASSERASNQPQHF.